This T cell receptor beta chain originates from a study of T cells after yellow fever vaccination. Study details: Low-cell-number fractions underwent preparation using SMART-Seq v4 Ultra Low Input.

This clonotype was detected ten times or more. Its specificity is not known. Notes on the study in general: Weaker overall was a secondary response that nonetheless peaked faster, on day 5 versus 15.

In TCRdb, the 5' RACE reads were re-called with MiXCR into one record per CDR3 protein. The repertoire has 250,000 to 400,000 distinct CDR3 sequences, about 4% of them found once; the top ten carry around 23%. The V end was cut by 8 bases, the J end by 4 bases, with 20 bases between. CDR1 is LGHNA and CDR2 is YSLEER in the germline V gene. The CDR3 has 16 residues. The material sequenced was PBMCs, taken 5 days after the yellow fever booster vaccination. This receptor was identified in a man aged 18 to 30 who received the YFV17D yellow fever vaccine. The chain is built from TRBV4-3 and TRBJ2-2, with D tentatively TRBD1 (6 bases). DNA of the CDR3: TGCGCCAGCCGCCGGGGTTACAGGGCCGGCACCGGGGAGCTGTTTTTT. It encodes CASRRGYRAGTGELFF.